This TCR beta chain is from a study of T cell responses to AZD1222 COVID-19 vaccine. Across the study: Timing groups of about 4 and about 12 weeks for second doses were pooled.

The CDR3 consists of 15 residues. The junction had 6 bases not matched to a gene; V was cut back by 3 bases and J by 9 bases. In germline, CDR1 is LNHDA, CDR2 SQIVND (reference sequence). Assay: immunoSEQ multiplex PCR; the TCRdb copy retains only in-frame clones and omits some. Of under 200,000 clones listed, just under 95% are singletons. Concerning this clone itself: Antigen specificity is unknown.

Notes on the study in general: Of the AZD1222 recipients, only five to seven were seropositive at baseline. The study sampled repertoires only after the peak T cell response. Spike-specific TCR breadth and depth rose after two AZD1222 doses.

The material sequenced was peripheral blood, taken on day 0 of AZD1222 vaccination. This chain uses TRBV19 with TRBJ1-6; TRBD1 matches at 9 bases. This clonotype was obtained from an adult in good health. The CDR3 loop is CASSMGTGIFSPLHF. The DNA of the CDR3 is TGTGCCAGTAGTATGGGGACAGGGATTTTTTCACCCCTCCACTTT.